The 23 T cell receptor beta chains below all came from one sample that was sequenced in a study of T-cell reconstitution after alpha-beta-depleted transplantation in children. Unique molecular identifiers were incorporated when the TCRbeta library was constructed. TCRdb passed the PCR reads through MiXCR, listing each CDR3 protein once. The sample shows a few hundred thousand distinct CDR3 sequences, more than 20% of them seen only once. Specimen: PBMCs, mostly from graft donor cells, collected 360 days after TCRalphabeta/CD19-depleted stem cell transplant. These receptors were obtained from a female patient between 2 and 15 years old who had a stem cell transplant for congenital amegakaryocytic thrombocytopenia, so the T cells may come from the graft donor.

V gene TRBV6-6 combines with J gene TRBJ2-7; no reliable D call. The CDR3 has 12 amino acids. CDR1 MNHNY and CDR2 SVGAGI come from the germline V gene (reference sequence). The V end lost 7 bases, the J end lost 6 bases, and 13 bases lay between the germline ends. Here the CDR3 reads CASKTRTGEQYF. CDR3 nucleotide sequence: TGTGCCAGCAAAACCAGGACGGGCGAGCAGTACTTC.

The chain combines TRBV28 with TRBJ2-5; either TRBD1 or TRBD2 may supply D (7 bases each). The CDR3 length is 16 residues. Trimming stripped 7 bases from V and 3 bases from J, with 21 bases between. Germline assignment: CDR1 MDHEN and CDR2 SYDVKM. As DNA, the CDR3 is TGTGCCAGCACTACGTGGGCAGGGGGGGATAAAGAGACCCAGTACTTC. This codes for CASTTWAGGDKETQYF. Together with reference TRBV28 and TRBJ2-5, the CDR3 gives the full variable domain: DVKVTQSSRYLVKRTGEKVFLECVQDMDHENMFWYRQDPGLGLRLIYFSYDVKMKEKGDIPEGYSVSREKKERFSLILESASTNQTSMYLCASTTWAGGDKETQYFGPGTRLLVL.

V and J are TRBV5-1 and TRBJ1-3, with 8 bases aligning to TRBD1. Germline CDR1 SGHRS, CDR2 YFSETQ. With 4 bases clipped from V and 0 bases from J, the junction kept 9 bases outside the gene matches. The CDR3 is 17 amino acids. The CDR3 DNA follows: TGCGCCAGCAGCCCACCGACAGGGGCGTCCTCTGGAAACACCATATATTTT. It encodes CASSPPTGASSGNTIYF.

This clonotype came up once. The V gene is TRBV28, the J gene TRBJ1-5; 8 bases are shared with TRBD1. Germline V gene data show CDR1 as MDHEN and CDR2 as SYDVKM. J lost 3 bases, V lost 10 bases, and 11 bases had no gene match. The CDR3 runs to 15 residues. CDR3 in DNA: TGTGCCACCGGCTTTATGGACAGGGTCAATCAGCCCCAGCATTTT. Protein product: CATGFMDRVNQPQHF.

V is TRBV9 and J is TRBJ2-3, with D perhaps TRBD2 (5 bases). Trimming left V 4 bases short and J 2 bases short, with 11 bases between. Germline CDR1 is SGDLS and CDR2 is YYNGEE. The CDR3 is made up of 14 amino acids. In nucleotides, the CDR3 is TGTGCCAGCAGCCCAACTAGTTACACAGATACGCAGTATTTT. Translation: CASSPTSYTDTQYF. Using reference TRBV9 and TRBJ2-3 for the parts outside the CDR3, the full variable domain is DSGVTQTPKHLITATGQRVTLRCSPRSGDLSVYWYQQSLDQGLQFLIQYYNGEERAKGNILERFSAQQFPDLHSELNLSSLELGDSALYFCASSPTSYTDTQYFGPGTRLTVL.

This clonotype showed up just a few times. This rearrangement joins TRBV4-2 to TRBJ1-5; D gene unclear. CDR3 length equals 18 residues. Germline CDR1 LGHNA, CDR2 YNFKEQ. Trimming removed 0 bases at V and 3 bases at J, with 18 bases between. The CDR3 sequence is CASSQEGNPRSPNQPQHF. The DNA for the CDR3 is TGTGCCAGCAGCCAAGAGGGTAATCCCCGATCGCCCAATCAGCCCCAGCATTTT.

The V gene is TRBV27, the J gene TRBJ2-7; no clear D gene. The ends were cut back, 5 bases at V and 3 bases at J, with 14 bases in the middle. Germline lookup yields CDR1 MNHEY and CDR2 SMNVEV (reference sequence). CDR3 size: 14 residues. Here the CDR3 DNA reads TGTGCCAGCAGTCCTGGGCGAATGTTCTACGAGCAGTACTTC. This encodes CASSPGRMFYEQYF.

This chain connects TRBV20-1 to TRBJ2-5; the match to TRBD1 covers 8 bases. Looked up from germline, CDR1 is DFQATT and CDR2 is SNEGSKA (reference sequence). This CDR3 comprises 14 residues. With V trimmed by 3 bases and J by 5 bases, 8 bases remained unmatched. Here the CDR3 DNA reads TGCAGTGCTAGCGCCGACAGGGGAACGGAGACCCAGTACTTC. This translates into CSASADRGTETQYF.

The rearrangement joins TRBV12-3 or TRBV12-4 to TRBJ2-3; 8 bases align to TRBD2. The CDR3 has 15 residues. Germline trimming cut 5 bases from V and 1 base from J; bases unmatched to any gene: 5. The CDR3 protein is CASSHVTSGTDTQYF. The DNA of the CDR3 is TGTGCCAGCAGTCATGTGACTAGCGGCACAGATACGCAGTATTTT.

This clonotype was picked up a small number of times. The J gene is TRBJ2-1, the V gene TRBV5-8, with 7 nucleotides matching TRBD2. Germline CDR1 SGHTS, CDR2 YDEGEE. The CDR3 spans 15 residues. V dropped 2 bases and J dropped 7; count of bases not matched to a gene: 9. CDR3 bases: TGTGCCAGCAGCTTCGGACTAGTGGGTTATAATGAGCAGTTCTTC. Protein sequence: CASSFGLVGYNEQFF.

The chain couples TRBV14 to TRBJ1-1; 7 bases fit TRBD1. After removal of 4 bases from V and 11 bases from J, the junction contained 13 bases not matched to a gene. This CDR3 is built from 14 residues. From germline, CDR1 is SGHDN and CDR2 FVKESK. CDR3 sequence reads: CASSRNRGLFGAFF. CDR3 DNA sequence: TGTGCCAGCAGCCGTAACAGGGGATTATTTGGGGCTTTCTTT.

This clonotype was detected a few times. The chain links TRBV11-2 to TRBJ2-1, with no clear D. Trimming took 0 bases from V and 9 from J, leaving 15 bases between them. This CDR3 comprises 15 residues. Germline assignment: CDR1 SGHAT and CDR2 FQNNGV. The CDR3 reads CASSLDLGVVGEQFF. CDR3 nucleotides: TGTGCCAGCAGCTTAGATCTGGGCGTCGTAGGTGAGCAGTTCTTC.

This clonotype occurred a few times. The chain recombines TRBV7-6 with TRBJ1-5; D is perhaps TRBD1 (5 bases). V was pared by 1 base and J by 4 bases, with 11 bases between. Germline CDR1 and CDR2: SGHVS and FNYEAQ. This CDR3 region has 15 residues. The CDR3 spells CASSLDQGRNQPQHF. The CDR3, as DNA: TGTGCCAGCAGCTTAGACCAGGGACGAAATCAGCCCCAGCATTTT.

This clonotype was seen only a few times. The V gene is TRBV28, the J gene TRBJ1-6; D gene unclear. The germline V and J ends were trimmed by 2 bases and 4 bases, with 6 bases remaining between them. The germline CDR1 and CDR2 sequences are MDHEN and SYDVKM. There are 14 residues in the CDR3. The CDR3 DNA sequence: TGTGCCAGCAGTTTAGGAAAGTATAATTCACCCCTCCACTTT. It codes for CASSLGKYNSPLHF. Full variable domain (missing parts from reference TRBV28 and TRBJ1-6): DVKVTQSSRYLVKRTGEKVFLECVQDMDHENMFWYRQDPGLGLRLIYFSYDVKMKEKGDIPEGYSVSREKKERFSLILESASTNQTSMYLCASSLGKYNSPLHFGNGTRLTVT.

This clonotype was found a few times. V gene TRBV3-1 combines with J gene TRBJ2-5; 10 positions agree with TRBD2. Germline values: CDR1 LGHDT, CDR2 YNNKEL (reference sequence). CDR3 length: 16 residues. V lost 4 bases to trimming and J lost 4 bases; unmatched junction nucleotides: 9. The CDR3 loop reads CASSLRGLAFGETQYF. The CDR3 bases are TGTGCCAGCAGCCTTAGGGGACTAGCGTTCGGAGAGACCCAGTACTTC.

The V call is TRBV5-5, the J call TRBJ2-5, with 8 bases lining up with TRBD2. Trimming took 0 bases from V and 2 from J; bases not matched to a gene: 6. There are 16 residues in the CDR3. The germline V gene encodes CDR1 SGHKS and CDR2 YYEKEE (reference sequence). The CDR3, as DNA: TGTGCCAGCAGCTTGGGGATAGCGGGGTCACAAGAGACCCAGTACTTC. Translating it yields CASSLGIAGSQETQYF. Filled out from reference TRBV5-5 and TRBJ2-5, the complete variable domain reads DAGVTQSPTHLIKTRGQQVTLRCSPISGHKSVSWYQQVLGQGPQFIFQYYEKEERGRGNFPDRFSARQFPNYSSELNVNALLLGDSALYLCASSLGIAGSQETQYFGPGTRLLVL.

The chain couples TRBV6-2 or TRBV6-3 to TRBJ2-7, with D unresolved. The V end lost 5 bases, the J end lost 3 bases, and 11 bases lay between the germline ends. CDR1 and CDR2 (germline): MNHEY, SVGEGT. The CDR3 is 13 amino acids. CDR3 coding DNA: TGTGCCAGCAGTCCCGGGCTCCTCTACGAGCAGTACTTC. Its protein is CASSPGLLYEQYF.

The rearrangement links TRBV10-3 to TRBJ2-7; D is tentatively TRBD1 or TRBD2 (7 bases each). Germline V gene lookup returns CDR1 ENHRY and CDR2 SYGVKD. This CDR3 has 13 amino acids. V was pared by 10 bases and J by 2 bases, with 15 bases between. As DNA, the CDR3 is TGTGCCACGCGGGGGACAGAGACCTACGAGCAGTACTTC. It codes for CATRGTETYEQYF.

A few counts support this clonotype. The chain couples TRBV4-1 to TRBJ2-1; D gene unclear. Trimming pared 0 bases from V and 0 bases from J, leaving 15 bases between. CDR1 and CDR2 from the germline V gene are MGHRA and YSYEKL. CDR3 length equals 18 residues. The CDR3 DNA reads as TGCGCCAGCAGCCAAGAACCCTACTCCAAGAGCTCCTACAATGAGCAGTTCTTC. This sequence encodes CASSQEPYSKSSYNEQFF.

V gene TRBV12-3 or TRBV12-4 combines with J gene TRBJ1-1; weak D call: TRBD1 (6 bases). The CDR3 contains 15 residues. V lost 3 bases to trimming and J lost 0 bases, with 11 bases between them. The CDR3 loop is CASSFEGGVNTEAFF. CDR3 in DNA: TGTGCCAGCAGTTTTGAAGGGGGGGTGAACACTGAAGCTTTCTTT.

The CDR3 protein is CASSPHSSSYNEQFF. CDR3 in DNA: TGTGCCAGCTCACCACACTCATCCTCCTACAATGAGCAGTTCTTC. The rearrangement joins TRBV18 to TRBJ2-1, with no clear D. There are 15 residues in the CDR3. CDR1 and CDR2 from the germline V gene are KGHSH and LQKENI. V dropped 1 base and J dropped 0 bases, with 7 bases sitting between them.

This clonotype showed up just a few times. The chain is built from TRBV6-2 or TRBV6-3 and TRBJ1-6; TRBD1 is a possible D gene (5 bases). Germline CDR1 reads MNHEY; CDR2 reads SVGEGT. V dropped 5 bases and J dropped 4 bases, with 9 bases sitting between them. The length of the CDR3 is 14 residues. The CDR3 region has the DNA TGTGCCAGCAGTCGGGGACTATATAATTCACCCCTCCACTTT. Translating gives CASSRGLYNSPLHF.

In this sample, this clonotype turned up a few times. The chain uses TRBV5-1 and TRBJ1-4; possibly TRBD1 for D (5 bases). The CDR3 contains 15 residues. Trimming took off 4 bases at V and 5 bases at J, with 15 bases between the two ends. Germline V CDR1 and CDR2: SGHRS, YFSETQ. DNA of the CDR3: TGCGCCAGCAGCGCGGGGACCGCGACCAATGAAAAACTGTTTTTT. It specifies CASSAGTATNEKLFF.